This TCR beta chain emerged from a study of T cells in narcolepsy. Germline trimming cut 10 bases from V and 3 bases from J; bases unmatched to any gene: 9. Germline V gene lookup returns CDR1 ENHRY and CDR2 SYGVKD. This CDR3 is 13 amino acids long. Only in-frame clones appear in the TCRdb table, and some are missing; sequencing was by immunoSEQ multiplex PCR. The repertoire consists of about 27,000 clones, with 70% to 80% occurring once and the leading ten covering roughly 6.6%. The sample was memory (CD45RA-) CD4+ T cells from blood. This sequence originates from a human donor in good health. The V gene is TRBV10-3, the J gene TRBJ2-7; 7 nucleotides line up with TRBD1. CDR3 protein: CATTGDPLYEQYF. DNA for the CDR3: TGTGCCACAACAGGGGACCCACTCTACGAGCAGTACTTC.